Listed below are T cell receptor beta chains from one sample, sequenced in a study of blood T cell repertoires in COVID-19. Repertoires were generated with immunoSEQ multiplex PCR, while TCRdb's copy carries only in-frame clones and drops some. Altogether about 200,000 clones are present, around 90% being singletons, with the ten largest covering over 2.5%. The specimen was peripheral blood. The receptors here all came from a man aged 55 to 70 with acute or convalescent COVID-19. Both conserved end residues are part of each CDR3. A D gene is named only where the DNA matches it firmly. Clone size, where shown, is once, few, many, or a class for clones that have expanded.

TRBD1	TRBJ2-5	TRBV9	.	TGTGCCAGCAGCGGGACCGGGACAGCCTCCCGATTCGAGACCCAGTACTTC	CASSGTGTASRFETQYF
.	TRBJ1-2	TRBV5-1	.	TGCGCCAGCAGCTCGGCCAGGGACTATGGCTACACCTTC	CASSSARDYGYTF
.	TRBJ1-4	TRBV5-1	.	TGCGCCAGCACCCGGACGGGTGGCGGGAAACTGTTTTTT	CASTRTGGGKLFF
TRBD1	TRBJ2-3	TRBV19	.	TGTGCCAGTAGTATTGGACAGGGTGGGGGCCCGCAGTATTTT	CASSIGQGGGPQYF
TRBD1	TRBJ1-4	TRBV7-9	few	TGTGCCAGCAGCTTAGCCGGGGACAGGATTAATGAAAAACTGTTTTTT	CASSLAGDRINEKLFF
TRBD1	TRBJ1-1	TRBV27	.	TGTGCCAGCAGTAACCGGGACAGGGGATTTGGTGAAGCTTTCTTT	CASSNRDRGFGEAFF
TRBD1	TRBJ1-2	TRBV10-3	.	TGTGCCATCAGTAGGCAGGGGGCCTTTTACACCTTC	CAISRQGAFYTF
TRBD1	TRBJ1-2	TRBV4-1	.	TGCGCCAGCAGCCCGCAAGGGACAGGGGGCCCTGGTGGCTACACCTTC	CASSPQGTGGPGGYTF
.	TRBJ2-7	TRBV5-1	.	TGCGCCAGCAGCTTGAGGTCCGACGGAGAAACCTACGAGCAGTACTTC	CASSLRSDGETYEQYF
.	TRBJ1-1	TRBV6-5	once	TGTGCCAGCGGGGGGAAAGGGCAGAACACTGAAGCTTTCTTT	CASGGKGQNTEAFF
TRBD1	TRBJ2-5	TRBV18	.	TGTGCCAGCTCACCCGAGACAGGGAACCAAGAGACCCAGTACTTC	CASSPETGNQETQYF
.	TRBJ2-5	TRBV27	once	TGTGCCAGCAGTTTCCAGCGCCAAGAGACCCAGTACTTC	CASSFQRQETQYF
TRBD1	TRBJ1-2	TRBV19	once	TGTGCCAGTAGTAGGGAACAGGGGGCCGGCTATGGCTACACCTTC	CASSREQGAGYGYTF
TRBD1	TRBJ1-2	TRBV19	.	TGTGCCAGTAGTATAGCCCTCGGGACAGGGATCTCCAACTATGGCTACACCTTC	CASSIALGTGISNYGYTF
.	TRBJ1-5	TRBV7-3	few	TGTGCCAGCAGCTCCCCACAGGACCTGCCAGATCAGCCCCAGCATTTT	CASSSPQDLPDQPQHF
.	TRBJ2-7	TRBV27	.	TGTGCCAGCAGTTCAACAGCCTCCTACGAGCAGTACTTC	CASSSTASYEQYF
.	TRBJ2-1	TRBV4-1	.	TGCGCCAGCAGCCAAGATCTCCTGGGGCTAAGCTACAATGAGCAGTTCTTC	CASSQDLLGLSYNEQFF
.	TRBJ2-7	TRBV30	.	TGTGCCTGGAGTGTTGGGCAGGCTTCCTACGAGCAGTACTTC	CAWSVGQASYEQYF
TRBD2	TRBJ2-2	TRBV10-1	once	TGCGCCAGCACCGATGGGGGGGCCGGGGAGCTGTTTTTT	CASTDGGAGELFF
TRBD1	TRBJ1-5	TRBV27	.	TGTGCCAGCAGCAGAGGACAGGGAGGACAGCCCCAGCATTTT	CASSRGQGGQPQHF
TRBD1	TRBJ2-2	TRBV2	once	TGTGCCAGCAAACAGGGGAGCACCGGGGAGCTGTTTTTT	CASKQGSTGELFF
.	TRBJ2-3	TRBV6-5	.	TGTGCCAGCAGAGCCACAGGATCTAGCACAGATACGCAGTATTTT	CASRATGSSTDTQYF
TRBD2	TRBJ2-6	TRBV6-6	.	TGTGCCAGCAGTCGTAGCGGGGTTGTCTCTGGGGCCAACGTCCTGACTTTC	CASSRSGVVSGANVLTF
.	TRBJ1-4	TRBV6-5	.	TGTGCCAGCAGTTACACGGGTAAACTGTTTTTT	CASSYTGKLFF
TRBD2	TRBJ2-1	TRBV7-3	.	TGTGCCAGCAGCTCCTTCGGCGGGGGGCGTTACAATGAGCAGTTCTTC	CASSSFGGGRYNEQFF
TRBD1	TRBJ1-2	TRBV11-2	.	TGTGCCAGCAGCCCGACCGGGACAGGGCGTTTCTACACCTTC	CASSPTGTGRFYTF
TRBD1	TRBJ2-1	TRBV5-4	few	TGTGCCAGCAGCCGACAGGGATGGGCCTACAATGAGCAGTTCTTC	CASSRQGWAYNEQFF
.	TRBJ1-3	TRBV5-6	.	TGTGCCAGCAGCTTGGGTGGAGGCTCTGGAAACACCATATATTTT	CASSLGGGSGNTIYF
TRBD1	TRBJ2-7	TRBV18	.	TGTGCCAGCTCAATACAGGGGACCTCCGTGAGCTCCTACGAGCAGTACTTC	CASSIQGTSVSSYEQYF
TRBD1	TRBJ2-4	TRBV19	.	TGTGCCAGTACCCCCCCATGGGACAGGGGGACTCACATTCAGTACTTC	CASTPPWDRGTHIQYF
TRBD1	TRBJ2-7	TRBV13	.	TGTGCCAGCAGCACGTACACCGGGACAGGGCCCCACGAGCAGTACTTC	CASSTYTGTGPHEQYF
TRBD2	TRBJ2-7	TRBV5-1	.	TGCGCCAGCAGCAAAGCGGGGAGTTCCTACGAGCAGTACTTC	CASSKAGSSYEQYF
.	TRBJ2-7	TRBV28	.	TGTGCCAGCAGTTCGGACAAGGCCCTCACCGGGCAGTACTTC	CASSSDKALTGQYF
.	TRBJ1-5	TRBV27	.	TGTGCCAGCACGGGCAGGGAGGATCAGCCCCAGCATTTT	CASTGREDQPQHF
.	TRBJ1-1	TRBV11-2	.	TGTGCCAGCAGCAGATGGCCGGACAGCCCTCGGGCTGAAGCTTTCTTT	CASSRWPDSPRAEAFF
.	TRBJ1-1	TRBV27	.	TGTGCCAGCAGTTCGGGGGTCATGAACACTGAAGCTTTCTTT	CASSSGVMNTEAFF
.	TRBJ2-7	TRBV19	.	TGTGCCAGTAGTACCAGACAGGACTACGAGCAGTACTTC	CASSTRQDYEQYF
TRBD1	TRBJ1-6	TRBV5-1	.	TGCGCCAGCAGCTTATGGACAGGGGACACGAATTCACCCCTCCACTTT	CASSLWTGDTNSPLHF
TRBD2	TRBJ2-3	TRBV4-2	.	TGTGCCAGCAGCCAAGAAGCGGGGTCCATAGATACGCAGTATTTT	CASSQEAGSIDTQYF